This T cell receptor beta chain is drawn from a study of shared clonotypes between healthy human individuals. Germline V gene sequence: CDR1 SGHAT, CDR2 FQDESV (reference sequence). The CDR3 runs 14 residues. The ends were cut back, 3 bases at V and 3 bases at J, with 6 bases in the middle. Assay execution took place at the deep level. Measured with immunoSEQ multiplex PCR; TCRdb has only the in-frame clones, and not every one. The sample shows about 490,000 clones, almost 80% of them seen only once. The sequence came from a woman aged 40 to 49 in good health. Some clones in this sample may be carry-over from other donors' samples. Sequenced material: PBMCs. The chain has TRBV11-1 and TRBJ2-6; unclear D gene. CDR3 nucleotide sequence: TGTGCCAGCAGCTTGGTACGTGGGGCCAACGTCCTGACTTTC. This sequence encodes CASSLVRGANVLTF.